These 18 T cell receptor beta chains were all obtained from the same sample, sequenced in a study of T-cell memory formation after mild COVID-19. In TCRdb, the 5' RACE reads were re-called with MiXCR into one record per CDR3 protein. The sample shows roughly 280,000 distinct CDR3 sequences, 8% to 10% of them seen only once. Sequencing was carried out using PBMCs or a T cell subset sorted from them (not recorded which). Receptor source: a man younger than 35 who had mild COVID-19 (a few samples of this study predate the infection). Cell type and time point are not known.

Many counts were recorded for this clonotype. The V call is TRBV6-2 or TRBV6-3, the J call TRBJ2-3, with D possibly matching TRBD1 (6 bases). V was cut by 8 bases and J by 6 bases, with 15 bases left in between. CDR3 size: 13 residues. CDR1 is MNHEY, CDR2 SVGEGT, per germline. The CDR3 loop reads CASSRGKRDTQYF. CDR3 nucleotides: TGTGCCAGCTCCAGGGGAAAAAGGGATACGCAGTATTTT.

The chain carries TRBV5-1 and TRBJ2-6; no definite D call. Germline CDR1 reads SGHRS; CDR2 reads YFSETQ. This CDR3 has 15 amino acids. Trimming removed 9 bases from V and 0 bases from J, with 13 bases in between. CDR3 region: CATNDLPSGANVLTF. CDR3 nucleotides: TGCGCCACCAACGACCTCCCCTCTGGGGCCAACGTCCTGACTTTC.

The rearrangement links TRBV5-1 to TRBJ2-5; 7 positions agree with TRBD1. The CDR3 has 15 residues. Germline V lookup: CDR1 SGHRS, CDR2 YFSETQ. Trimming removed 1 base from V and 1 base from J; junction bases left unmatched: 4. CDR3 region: CASSLNPGGQETQYF. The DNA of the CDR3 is TGCGCCAGCAGCTTGAATCCAGGGGGCCAAGAGACCCAGTACTTC.

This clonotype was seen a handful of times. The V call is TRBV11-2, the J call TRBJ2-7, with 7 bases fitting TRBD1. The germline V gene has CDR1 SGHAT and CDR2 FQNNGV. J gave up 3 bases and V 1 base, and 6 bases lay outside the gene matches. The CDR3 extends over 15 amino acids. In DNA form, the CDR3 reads TGTGCCAGCAGCTTAGGACAGGGCCGAAACTACGAGCAGTACTTC. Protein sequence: CASSLGQGRNYEQYF.

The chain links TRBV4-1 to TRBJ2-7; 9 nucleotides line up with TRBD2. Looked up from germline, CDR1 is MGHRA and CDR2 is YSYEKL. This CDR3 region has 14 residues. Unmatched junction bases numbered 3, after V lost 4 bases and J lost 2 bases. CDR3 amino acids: CASSLAGETYEQYF. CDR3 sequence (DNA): TGCGCCAGCAGCCTAGCGGGGGAAACCTACGAGCAGTACTTC.

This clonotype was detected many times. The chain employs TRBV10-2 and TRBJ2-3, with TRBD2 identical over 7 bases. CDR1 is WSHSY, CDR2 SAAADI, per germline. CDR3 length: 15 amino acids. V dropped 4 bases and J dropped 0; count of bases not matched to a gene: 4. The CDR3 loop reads CASSGAGTSTDTQYF. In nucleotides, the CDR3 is TGCGCCAGCAGTGGAGCGGGGACTAGCACAGATACGCAGTATTTT.

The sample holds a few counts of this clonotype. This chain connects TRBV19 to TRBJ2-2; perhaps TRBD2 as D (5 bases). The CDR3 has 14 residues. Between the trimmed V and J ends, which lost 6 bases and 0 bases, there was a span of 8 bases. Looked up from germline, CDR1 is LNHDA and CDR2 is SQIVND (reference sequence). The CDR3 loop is CASRKDSNTGELFF. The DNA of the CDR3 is TGTGCCAGTAGAAAGGACTCGAACACCGGGGAGCTGTTTTTT. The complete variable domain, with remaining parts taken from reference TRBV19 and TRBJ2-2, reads DGGITQSPKYLFRKEGQNVTLSCEQNLNHDAMYWYRQDPGQGLRLIYYSQIVNDFQKGDIAEGYSVSREKKESFPLTVTSAQKNPTAFYLCASRKDSNTGELFFGEGSRLTVL.

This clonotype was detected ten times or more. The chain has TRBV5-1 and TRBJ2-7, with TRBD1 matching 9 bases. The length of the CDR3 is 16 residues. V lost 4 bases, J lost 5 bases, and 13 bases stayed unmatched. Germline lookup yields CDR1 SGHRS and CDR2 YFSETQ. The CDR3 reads CASSESTGTGNHEQYF. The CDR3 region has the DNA TGCGCCAGCAGCGAATCGACCGGGACAGGGAACCACGAGCAGTACTTC.

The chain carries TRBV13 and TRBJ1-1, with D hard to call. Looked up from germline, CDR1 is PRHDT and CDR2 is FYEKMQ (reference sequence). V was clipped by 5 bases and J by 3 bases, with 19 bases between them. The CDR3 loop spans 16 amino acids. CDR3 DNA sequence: TGTGCCAGCAGCACGGTGGTGAGCTGGTTCGACACTGAAGCTTTCTTT. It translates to CASSTVVSWFDTEAFF.

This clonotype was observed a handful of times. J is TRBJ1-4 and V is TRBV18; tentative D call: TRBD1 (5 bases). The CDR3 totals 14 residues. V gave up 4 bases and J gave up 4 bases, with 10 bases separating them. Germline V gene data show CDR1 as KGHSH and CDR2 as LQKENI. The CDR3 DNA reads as TGTGCCAGCTCACTCGGGGACCGTAATGAAAAACTGTTTTTT. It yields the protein CASSLGDRNEKLFF.

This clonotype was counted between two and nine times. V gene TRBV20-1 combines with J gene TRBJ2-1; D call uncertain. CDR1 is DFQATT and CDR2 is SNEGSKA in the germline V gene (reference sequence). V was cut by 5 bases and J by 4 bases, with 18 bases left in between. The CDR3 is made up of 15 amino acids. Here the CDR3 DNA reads TGCAGTGCTCCTCCTCCCGGCCGGTTTTACAATGAGCAGTTCTTC. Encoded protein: CSAPPPGRFYNEQFF.

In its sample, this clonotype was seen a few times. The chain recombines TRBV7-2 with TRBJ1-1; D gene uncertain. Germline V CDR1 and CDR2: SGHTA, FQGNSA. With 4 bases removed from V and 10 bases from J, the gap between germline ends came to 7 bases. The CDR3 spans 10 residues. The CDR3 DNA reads TGTGCCAGCAGCTCCTACTTAGCTTTCTTT. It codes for CASSSYLAFF. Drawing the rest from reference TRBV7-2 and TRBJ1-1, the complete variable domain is GAGVSQSPSNKVTEKGKDVELRCDPISGHTALYWYRQSLGQGLEFLIYFQGNSAPDKSGLPSDRFSAERTGGSVSTLTIQRTQQEDSAVYLCASSSYLAFFGQGTRLTVV.

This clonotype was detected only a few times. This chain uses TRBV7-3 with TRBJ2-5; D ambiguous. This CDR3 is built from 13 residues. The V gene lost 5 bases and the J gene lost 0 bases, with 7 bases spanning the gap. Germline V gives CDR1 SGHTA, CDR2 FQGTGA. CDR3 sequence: CASSPRNQETQYF. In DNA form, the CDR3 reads TGTGCCAGCAGCCCCCGGAACCAAGAGACCCAGTACTTC. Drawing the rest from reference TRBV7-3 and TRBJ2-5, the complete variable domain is GAGVSQTPSNKVTEKGKYVELRCDPISGHTALYWYRQSLGQGPEFLIYFQGTGAADDSGLPNDRFFAVRPEGSVSTLKIQRTERGDSAVYLCASSPRNQETQYFGPGTRLLVL.

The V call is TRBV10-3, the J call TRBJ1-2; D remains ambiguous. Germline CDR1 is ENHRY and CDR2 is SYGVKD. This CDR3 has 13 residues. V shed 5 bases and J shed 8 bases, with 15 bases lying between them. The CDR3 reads CAISSGLLGGYTF. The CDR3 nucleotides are TGTGCCATCAGTTCCGGACTCCTAGGCGGCTACACCTTC.

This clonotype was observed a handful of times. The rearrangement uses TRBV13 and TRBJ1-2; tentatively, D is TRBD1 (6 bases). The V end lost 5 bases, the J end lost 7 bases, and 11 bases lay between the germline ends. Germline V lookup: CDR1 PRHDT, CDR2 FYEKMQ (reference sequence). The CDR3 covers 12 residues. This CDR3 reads CASSPGGAGYTF. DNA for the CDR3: TGTGCCAGCAGCCCCGGGGGGGCTGGCTACACCTTC. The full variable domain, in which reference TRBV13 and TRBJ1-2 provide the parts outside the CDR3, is AAGVIQSPRHLIKEKRETATLKCYPIPRHDTVYWYQQGPGQDPQFLISFYEKMQSDKGSIPDRFSAQQFSDYHSELNMSSLELGDSALYFCASSPGGAGYTFGSGTRLTVV.

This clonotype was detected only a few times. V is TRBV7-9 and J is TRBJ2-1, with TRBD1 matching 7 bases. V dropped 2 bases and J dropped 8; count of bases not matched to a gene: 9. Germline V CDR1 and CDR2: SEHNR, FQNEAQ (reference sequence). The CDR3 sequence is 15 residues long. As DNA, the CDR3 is TGTGCCAGCAGCTTATTGCAGGCAGGGGGAGATGAGCAGTTCTTC. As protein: CASSLLQAGGDEQFF.

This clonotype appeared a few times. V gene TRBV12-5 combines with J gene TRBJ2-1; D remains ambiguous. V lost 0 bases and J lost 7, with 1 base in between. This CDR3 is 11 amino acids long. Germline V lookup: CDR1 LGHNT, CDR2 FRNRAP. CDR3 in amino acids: CASGLVNEQFF. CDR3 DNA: TGTGCTAGTGGTTTGGTAAATGAGCAGTTCTTC. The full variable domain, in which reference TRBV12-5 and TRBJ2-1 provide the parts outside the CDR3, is DARVTQTPRHKVTEMGQEVTMRCQPILGHNTVFWYRQTMMQGLELLAYFRNRAPLDDSGMPKDRFSAEMPDATLATLKIQPSEPRDSAVYFCASGLVNEQFFGPGTRLTVL.

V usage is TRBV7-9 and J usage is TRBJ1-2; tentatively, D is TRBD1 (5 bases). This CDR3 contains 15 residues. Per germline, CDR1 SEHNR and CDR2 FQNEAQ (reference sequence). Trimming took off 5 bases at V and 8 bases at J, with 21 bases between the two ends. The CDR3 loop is CASSAGGVWSEGYTF. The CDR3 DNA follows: TGTGCCAGCAGCGCGGGAGGGGTCTGGTCAGAAGGCTACACCTTC.